These T cell receptor beta chains were read from a single sample in a study of regulatory T cells in long-lasting Graves disease. TCRdb independently ran MiXCR on the multiplex PCR reads; one entry per CDR3 protein. This table holds approximately 400,000 distinct CDR3 sequences, 15% found once. This sample also belongs to another study, concerning T cells in Graves' hyperthyroidism and ophthalmopathy.

The sequencing here drew on peripheral blood mononuclear cells (PBMCs), taken at new diagnosis, from a patient treated with antithyroid drugs. The origin of the receptors is a woman aged 25 to 39 with Graves disease. The CDR3 runs from the conserved cysteine through the conserved F or W. A D gene is named only where the DNA matches it firmly. Clone sizes are given selectively: once, few, many, or a class where the clone is expanded.

few,TRBV27,TRBD2,TRBJ2-1,TGTGCCAGCAGTTCCGACTCCCTAGCGGGACTAAATAATGAGCAGTTCTTC,CASSSDSLAGLNNEQFF
NA,TRBV27,NA,TRBJ1-2,TGTGCCAGCAGTTCCCGGGGTTCGCGGGGTGGCTACACCTTC,CASSSRGSRGGYTF
NA,TRBV20-1,NA,TRBJ2-2,TGCAGTGCTAGGCCCCGAGGCACGTCGAACACCGGGGAGCTGTTTTTT,CSARPRGTSNTGELFF
many,TRBV4-1,TRBD2,TRBJ2-2,TGCGCCAGCACCGATTCTAGCGGGAGGCTGACCGGGGAGCTGTTTTTT,CASTDSSGRLTGELFF
NA,TRBV4-3,NA,TRBJ1-2,TGCGCCAGCAGCCAAGAGGCTGCAGTCTGGTTATTCTATGGCTACACCTTC,CASSQEAAVWLFYGYTF
NA,TRBV7-9,NA,TRBJ2-5,TGTGCCAGCAGCTTACCCGGCGGGGCGGAGACCCAGTACTTC,CASSLPGGAETQYF
few,TRBV30,TRBD1,TRBJ1-3,TGTGCCTGGAGTCAGGGGGCTTATGGAAACACCATATATTTT,CAWSQGAYGNTIYF
many,TRBV7-2,NA,TRBJ2-2,TGTGCCAGCAGCTTAGCTCGGGCCGGGGAGCTGTTTTTT,CASSLARAGELFF
NA,TRBV13,TRBD2,TRBJ2-1,TGTGCCAGCAGCTCCACCGGGACTAGCGGGAGGACCAAGGACAATGAGCAGTTCTTC,CASSSTGTSGRTKDNEQFF
many,TRBV29-1,TRBD1,TRBJ2-1,TGCAGCGTCGCACAGGGGAATGAGCAGTTCTTC,CSVAQGNEQFF
few,TRBV19,NA,TRBJ2-7,TGTGCCAGTAGTATCGTCAGCGGATCAGCCTACGAGCAGTACTTC,CASSIVSGSAYEQYF
few,TRBV9,NA,TRBJ2-5,TGTGCCAGCAGCGGACCCTCGGGTGAGACCCAGTACTTC,CASSGPSGETQYF
many,TRBV20-1,NA,TRBJ2-7,TGCAGTGCTAGATCGAGGCAGAGACCCCGCTACGAGCAGTACTTC,CSARSRQRPRYEQYF
few,TRBV20-1,TRBD2,TRBJ2-7,TGCAGTGCTAGAGGACTAGCGGGCCACGAGCAGTACTTC,CSARGLAGHEQYF
few,TRBV5-1,TRBD2,TRBJ2-5,TGCGCCAGCAGCTTTGCTAGCGGAGGACAAGAGACCCAGTACTTC,CASSFASGGQETQYF
NA,TRBV4-1,NA,TRBJ2-3,TGCGCCAGCAGCGGAGGGTTAGGTTCCACAGATACGCAGTATTTT,CASSGGLGSTDTQYF
many,TRBV13,NA,TRBJ2-5,TGTGCCAGCAGCTCGGGGACACGTCATGGGGAGACCCAGTACTTC,CASSSGTRHGETQYF
once,TRBV7-9,NA,TRBJ1-6,TGTGCCAGCAGCTTGGACCAAGGGCGGTCACCCCTCCACTTT,CASSLDQGRSPLHF
few,TRBV24-1,NA,TRBJ2-1,TGTGCCACCAGTGGCGTGAGTGGTCAGGGGTACAATGAGCAGTTCTTC,CATSGVSGQGYNEQFF
NA,TRBV24-1,TRBD1,TRBJ1-5,TGTGCCACCAGTGATGCACAGGGGGCCAATAGCAATCAGCCCCAGCATTTT,CATSDAQGANSNQPQHF
many,TRBV12-3/TRBV12-4,NA,TRBJ1-4,TGTGCCAGCAGTGTTCTTGGGGGCTGGCGCGGAAAACTGTTTTTT,CASSVLGGWRGKLFF
few,TRBV20-1,NA,TRBJ1-5,TGCAGTGCTAGACGGGCAGGGTCTTATAGCAATCAGCCCCAGCATTTT,CSARRAGSYSNQPQHF
many,TRBV28,TRBD2,TRBJ2-7,TGTGCCAGCAGTTGGGGGACACTCGGGACTAGCGGGAGGGCCCTGGGGGAGCAGTACTTC,CASSWGTLGTSGRALGEQYF
many,TRBV3-1,NA,TRBJ2-5,TGTGCCAGCAGCCCCGCTTTGAGTGGCCTAGGTGGGACCCAGTACTTC,CASSPALSGLGGTQYF
NA,TRBV10-1,NA,TRBJ1-5,TGCGCCAGCAAGACAGACCAATTAGGGCAGCCCCAGCATTTT,CASKTDQLGQPQHF
few,TRBV20-1,TRBD2,TRBJ2-1,TGCAGTGCTGAGGGACGATGGGCTGCTAGCGGGGGCGGGAATGAGCAGTTCTTC,CSAEGRWAASGGGNEQFF
many,TRBV12-3/TRBV12-4,NA,TRBJ2-1,TGTGCCAGCAGTTTAGGGACTCCCGCGCGGGATGAGCAGTTCTTC,CASSLGTPARDEQFF
many,TRBV19,TRBD1,TRBJ2-1,TGTGCCAGCCGCGGACAGGGTTGGAATGAGCAGTTCTTC,CASRGQGWNEQFF